This T cell receptor beta chain stems from a study of blood T cell repertoires in COVID-19. Study-level information: Acute and convalescent COVID-19 samples came from the United States, Italy and Spain. T cells, B-cell-depleted T cells, or PBMCs supplied cDNA or gDNA.

Per the original data handling: The authors estimated nucleated cell counts from reference gene primer amplification. Sequencing was performed with immunoSEQ multiplex PCR; in TCRdb, only in-frame clones are kept and a portion is missing. The V and J calls and clone size were taken over from that table, and D and trimming were inferred from the DNA. This sample has approximately 140,000 clones, with roughly 88% found just once. This clone appeared a few times. The material sequenced was peripheral blood. The source of this sequence is a human donor in a cohort sampled during active COVID-19.

The CDR3 bases are TGTGCCACCGGGGGGGCGAACACCGGGGAGCTGTTTTTT. As protein: CATGGANTGELFF. The J gene is TRBJ2-2, the V gene TRBV7-3; TRBD2 matches at 8 bases. With 10 bases clipped from V and 0 bases from J, the junction kept 1 base outside the gene matches. Germline V gene lookup returns CDR1 SGHTA and CDR2 FQGTGA. This CDR3 spans 13 amino acids.